This T cell receptor (beta chain) comes out of a study of control samples from healthy donors and cancer patients. Some clones are missing from TCRdb's copy, which holds only in-frame ones; the method was immunoSEQ multiplex PCR. The sample holds 100,000 to 150,000 clones, roughly 92% seen once. CDR1 is SGHTA, CDR2 FQGNSA, per germline. The CDR3 runs 11 residues. The ends were cut back, 4 bases at V and 5 bases at J, with 5 bases in the middle. The sample consisted of PBMCs. The sequence came from a man older than 75 with head and neck cancer. V gene TRBV7-2 combines with J gene TRBJ1-2; D is ambiguous. In DNA, the CDR3 is TGTGCCAGCAGCTCATCATATGGCTACACCTTC. It yields the protein CASSSSYGYTF.